This TCR beta chain was obtained from a study of blood T cells in healthy people across ages (dated by TCRdb to the mid-2010s). For the wider study: In model experiments, template switching captured about one uniquely barcoded TCR beta cDNA molecule for every two T cells. Using the same blood draw, the study looked at two additional independent replicas of 1 million unique cDNA reads for two donors, one aged 18 to 29 and the other aged 80 or older. To track age-related changes in TCR beta repertoire diversity, the study relied on deep sequencing normalized with unique cDNA molecular identifiers. The donors were divided into four age groups: young (average roughly 15 years), middle-aged (under 40), aged (approximately 64) and long-lived (nearly 85). General study outcomes and caveats: Compared with the aged group, the long-lived group had more naive CD4+ T cells, fewer expanded clones and increased TCR diversity, suggesting age selection. Estimates of total diversity based on one million sequenced T cells were regarded as lower bounds and as underestimates. Donor CMV infection status was unknown, potentially confounding age-related changes in expanded clonotypes. A strong correlation was found between observed TCR beta diversity and the percentage of naive T cells measured by flow cytometry. As age increased, observed TCR beta diversity per million T cells dropped in a roughly linear way, and a significant reduction was already evident by age 40. Because profiling used bulk unsorted PBMCs, naive and antigen-experienced compartments could not be compared conclusively.

The library was generated by 5' RACE. TCRdb names Illumina HiSeq 2500 as the instrument used. A second 7 to 11 cycle PCR used a sample-barcoded 5' primer and a J-beta primer mix. A template-switch 5' adaptor carrying 12 random nucleotides introduced a unique molecular identifier onto each TCR beta cDNA molecule. Each sample yielded at least 2.5 million CDR3-containing paired-end reads. All of the RNA was converted into first-strand cDNA using the Mint cDNA synthesis kit, with a TRBC-specific oligonucleotide serving as the primer. All cDNA was treated with uracil-DNA glycosylase and then went through a first 18-cycle PCR with the universal primers M1SS and BC2_uni_R. As for how the authors treated the data: For normalization, 1 million high-quality reads, each with a distinct molecular identifier, were randomly selected from each sample. Reads with shared molecular identifiers were discarded instead of being binned into consensus sequences. MiTCR, run with a Q25 quality threshold and the strictest error-elimination algorithm, handled CDR3 identification, clonotype clustering and error correction. A nonparametric unseen species model with Euler transformation was used to estimate a lower bound on total TCR beta diversity. Through fastp at Q25 and MiXCR, TCRdb rebuilt clones from the public reads, retaining in-frame beta chains. One record per CDR3 amino acid sequence lists the most common genes and DNA. The V and J calls here are based on TCRdb, not the publication. Counted in this sample were roughly 560,000 distinct CDR3 sequences; 24% of them appeared once. The top ten hold 8.7% of the sample.

Measured from the cysteine to the phenylalanine, the CDR3 is 14 residues long. Only the CDR3 DNA is retained, 42 bases long and in frame from the first base. V sheds 4 bases and J sheds 4 bases, leaving 12 bases between their ends. Taken from the germline V gene (reference sequence), the CDR1 and CDR2 loops are LGHDT and YNNKEL. Donors were about 36 systemically healthy Caucasian individuals from Russia aged roughly 6 to 90 years. About 9.6 milliliters of peripheral blood were collected from each donor into EDTA-treated Vacutainer tubes. Ficoll-Paque density-gradient centrifugation was used to isolate PBMCs, with at least 6 million per sample. Total RNA, at least 6 micrograms per sample, was extracted from PBMCs with Trizol reagent. The percentages of naive CD45RAhigh/CD27high T cells were determined by flow cytometry on a PBMC aliquot from every donor. The table lists this clonotype with many counts. Its antigen remains unidentified. Base qualities are not recorded, but no much larger clone differs from it by a single base.

These data were likewise used in another study, on T cells of mothers and their children. The second study's paper adds: Nine systemically healthy Caucasian individuals served as donors, namely three mothers together with their six children. cDNA synthesis consumed the entire amount of extracted RNA, loaded at approximately 1.5 ug RNA in each 15 ul reaction. Sample barcodes and 2-4 random nucleotides were added via the M1S primer in the second PCR. Each mother yielded over 9 million TCR beta CDR3 reads and each child some 3 million reads. In both related and unrelated pairs, thymic selection shapes the output of TCR recombination in a similar way, with inherited differences having only a minor effect. Normalized repertoire overlap was always slightly but never significantly higher in related than unrelated mother-child pairs. With a sensitivity of approximately 93 clones per million clonotypes, no persistent microchimeric T cell clones were detected. Deep NGS was used in the study to compare the TCR beta repertoires of mothers and children and to look for features that separate related mother-child pairs from unrelated individuals. On average, the children were about 12 +/- 4 years old, while the mothers were about 37 +/- 4 years old. After adapter ligation was performed with NEBNext reagents, the libraries were sequenced on an Illumina HiSeq 2000 with 100+100 nt paired-end reads. To avoid cross-contamination, the mother libraries and the child libraries were prepared a month apart and sequenced in separate runs. For each donor, between about 500,000 and 2,200,000 distinct TCR beta clonotypes were identified. Naive TCR beta clonotypes were estimated from low-frequency clonotypes matched to each donor's FACS-determined naive share, without sorting.

This TCR derives from a boy aged 5-17 years in good health. The material sequenced was blood. Recombination linked TRBV3-1 to TRBJ2-3, with TRBD2 perhaps the D gene, on 6 matching bases. The DNA is TGTGCCAGCAGCCTGATTAGCGGCCCAGATACGCAGTATTTT. This is translated as CASSLISGPDTQYF.